One and the same sample provided the 25 T cell receptor beta chains below, sequenced in a study of Graves' ophthalmopathy and Graves' hyperthyroidism. The TCR beta CDR3 regions underwent amplification from RNA transcripts. Following a first-round RT-PCR that used HTBI primers, a second-round multiplex PCR was carried out. TCRdb ran MiXCR on the multiplex PCR reads and lists one entry per CDR3 protein. The sample yields 200,000 to 300,000 distinct CDR3 sequences, around 45% seen once. Sequenced input: peripheral blood. The receptor set was obtained from an adult man with Graves' ophthalmopathy.

The chain carries TRBV2 and TRBJ2-7, with a tentative D call TRBD1 (5 bases). V lost 2 bases to trimming and J lost 6 bases, with 8 bases between them. This CDR3 is built from 12 residues. From germline, CDR1 is SNHLY and CDR2 FYNNEI. The CDR3 DNA reads as TGTGCCAGCAGTGAATCCAGGGCCGAGCAGTACTTC. Amino acid sequence: CASSESRAEQYF. Using reference TRBV2 and TRBJ2-7 for the parts outside the CDR3, the full variable domain is EPEVTQTPSHQVTQMGQEVILRCVPISNHLYFYWYRQILGQKVEFLVSFYNNEISEKSEIFDDQFSVERPDGSNFTLKIRSTKLEDSAMYFCASSESRAEQYFGPGTRLTVT.

This chain uses TRBV19 with TRBJ1-2; TRBD1 aligns across 9 bases. Germline CDR1 LNHDA, CDR2 SQIVND (reference sequence). Losses at the gene ends were 6 bases for V and 2 bases for J; bases not matched to a gene: 4. The CDR3 runs 14 residues. The CDR3 spells CASRLTGGNYGYTF. CDR3 in DNA: TGTGCCAGTAGGTTGACAGGGGGGAACTATGGCTACACCTTC.

This clonotype has more than one count but fewer than ten. This chain joins TRBV4-1 and TRBJ2-7, with D perhaps TRBD1 (5 bases). V gave up 4 bases and J gave up 5 bases, with 9 bases separating them. This CDR3 comprises 12 residues. Germline V CDR1 and CDR2: MGHRA, YSYEKL. Written as DNA, the CDR3 is TGCGCCAGCAGCCTAACGACAGACGAGCAGTACTTC. Translation gives CASSLTTDEQYF.

This chain links TRBV7-2 with TRBJ2-2; D is ambiguous. Deletions cut 5 bases from V and 3 bases from J, with 4 bases between. Germline V lookup: CDR1 SGHTA, CDR2 FQGNSA. The CDR3 has 12 residues. CDR3 amino acids: CASSEYTGELFF. The CDR3 DNA is TGTGCCAGCAGCGAGTACACCGGGGAGCTGTTTTTT.

CDR3 amino acids: CSAGENITNEKLFF. The CDR3 DNA sequence: TGCAGTGCTGGGGAAAACATAACTAATGAAAAACTGTTTTTT. The chain employs TRBV20-1 and TRBJ1-4, with D hard to call. Germline V gives CDR1 DFQATT, CDR2 SNEGSKA (reference sequence). This CDR3 comprises 14 residues. With 5 bases removed from V and 1 base from J, the gap between germline ends came to 11 bases.

This sequence joins TRBV29-1 and TRBJ2-7, with TRBD2 identical over 9 bases. Per the germline V gene, CDR1 is SQVTM and CDR2 is ANQGSEA. CDR3 length equals 12 residues. V shed 8 bases and J 1 base; nucleotides not matched to a gene: 3. The CDR3 sequence: CSSLAGSYEQYF. CDR3 sequence (DNA): TGCAGCTCTCTAGCGGGGTCCTACGAGCAGTACTTC.

This chain uses TRBV18 with TRBJ1-2; D perhaps matches TRBD1 (6 bases). V shed 4 bases and J shed 3 bases, with 15 bases lying between them. The V gene's germline CDR1 is KGHSH and CDR2 LQKENI. The CDR3 is made up of 15 amino acids. The chain's CDR3 is CASSLTGTADYGYTF. The DNA of the CDR3 is TGTGCCAGCTCACTAACAGGGACCGCTGACTATGGCTACACCTTC.

This clonotype was recorded a few times. V and J are TRBV2 and TRBJ1-2; D not certain. Between the trimmed V and J ends, which lost 4 bases and 2 bases, there was a span of 8 bases. This CDR3 region has 13 residues. Germline values: CDR1 SNHLY, CDR2 FYNNEI. The CDR3 DNA reads TGTGCCAGCAGTGTCCTCAGAAACTATGGCTACACCTTC. Protein sequence: CASSVLRNYGYTF. Looking up the rest from reference TRBV2 and TRBJ1-2 gives the full variable domain: EPEVTQTPSHQVTQMGQEVILRCVPISNHLYFYWYRQILGQKVEFLVSFYNNEISEKSEIFDDQFSVERPDGSNFTLKIRSTKLEDSAMYFCASSVLRNYGYTFGSGTRLTVV.

CDR3 region: CASSPWTGGDSPLHF. The DNA of the CDR3 is TGTGCCAGCAGCCCCTGGACAGGGGGTGACTCACCCCTCCACTTT. V is TRBV7-9 and J is TRBJ1-6; 10 nucleotides match TRBD1. CDR3 length: 15 amino acids. Germline CDR1 is SEHNR and CDR2 is FQNEAQ (reference sequence). The junction had 8 bases not matched to a gene; V was cut back by 5 bases and J by 10 bases.

This chain links TRBV2 with TRBJ2-5, with D possibly matching TRBD1 (6 bases). Germline-derived CDR1 and CDR2 are SNHLY and FYNNEI. V lost 5 bases and J lost 3, with 16 bases in between. The CDR3 covers 15 residues. The CDR3 DNA is TGTGCCAGCAGTTTGACCGGGACATCAAAAGAGACCCAGTACTTC. Protein sequence: CASSLTGTSKETQYF.

Points on this clonotype: An end of the junction does not agree with germline; a read error may underlie this. This chain links TRBV24-1 with TRBJ2-7; 8 bases agree with TRBD2. The germline V gene has CDR1 KGHDR and CDR2 SFDVKD. The CDR3 loop spans 17 amino acids. DNA of the CDR3: TGTGCCAGCAGTTCCAAGCTACCTCTAGCGGGCCCTCACGAGCAGTACTTC. It yields the protein CASSSKLPLAGPHEQYF.

The chain links TRBV15 to TRBJ2-7; D unclear. From germline, CDR1 is LNHNV and CDR2 YYDKDF (reference sequence). V lost 3 bases and J 1 base, leaving 7 bases between the germline ends. The CDR3 extends over 13 amino acids. The CDR3 sequence is CATSSRSSYEQYF. CDR3 coding DNA: TGTGCCACCAGCAGTAGGTCGTCCTACGAGCAGTACTTC.

This rearrangement joins TRBV12-3 or TRBV12-4 to TRBJ1-3; D ambiguous. The V end was cut by 5 bases, the J end by 4 bases, with 18 bases between. The CDR3 loop spans 16 amino acids. The DNA of the CDR3 is TGTGCCAGCAGTAAGACTGGAAATCTAGGAGGAAACACCATATATTTT. It specifies CASSKTGNLGGNTIYF.

Concerning this clonotype: A read error may produce the germline difference seen at one junction end. CDR3 amino acids: CASSGRGTETQYF. CDR3 coding DNA: TGTGCCAGCAGTGGCAGGGGGACGGAGACCCAGTACTTC. The rearrangement uses TRBV10-2 and TRBJ2-5; the match to TRBD1 covers 7 bases. CDR1 is WSHSY and CDR2 is SAAADI in the germline V gene. CDR3 length: 13 amino acids.

This clonotype was observed at least ten times. This chain connects TRBV24-1 to TRBJ2-7, with D tentatively TRBD2 (6 bases). The V gene's germline CDR1 is KGHDR and CDR2 SFDVKD. Trimming removed 0 bases at V and 2 bases at J, with 7 bases between. CDR3 size: 14 residues. The CDR3 coding sequence is TGTGCCACCAGTGATTTGCGGGAGCCCTACGAGCAGTACTTC. Protein sequence: CATSDLREPYEQYF.

The V gene is TRBV7-9, the J gene TRBJ2-2, with 10 bases lining up with TRBD2. In germline, CDR1 is SEHNR, CDR2 FQNEAQ (reference sequence). The CDR3 contains 16 residues. Germline trimming cut 5 bases from V and 2 bases from J; bases unmatched to any gene: 5. CDR3 bases: TGTGCCAGCAGCCCGCTAGCGGGGGATAACACCGGGGAGCTGTTTTTT. Translated, it gives CASSPLAGDNTGELFF.

The chain links TRBV7-9 to TRBJ1-1; D is unclear. V lost 1 base, J lost 2 bases, and 14 bases lay in between. CDR1 is SEHNR and CDR2 is FQNEAQ in the germline V gene (reference sequence). There are 16 residues in the CDR3. The CDR3 sequence: CASSLGVGEDNTEAFF. The CDR3 coding sequence is TGTGCCAGCAGCTTAGGGGTGGGAGAGGATAACACTGAAGCTTTCTTT.

The CDR3 sequence: CASSSGSHPLNYGYTF. The CDR3 DNA sequence: TGTGCCAGCAGCTCCGGATCCCATCCCTTGAACTATGGCTACACCTTC. The chain carries TRBV14 and TRBJ1-2; D ambiguous. Trimming stripped 5 bases from V and 2 bases from J, with 18 bases between. The CDR3 totals 16 residues. Looked up from germline, CDR1 is SGHDN and CDR2 is FVKESK.

This chain uses TRBV28 with TRBJ1-5, with 7 positions matching TRBD1. The CDR3 runs to 14 residues. Germline values: CDR1 MDHEN, CDR2 SYDVKM. V was pared by 5 bases and J by 2 bases, with 3 bases of the junction left unmatched. The CDR3 DNA follows: TGTGCCAGCAGTATAACAGGGGGCAATCAGCCCCAGCATTTT. It is translated as CASSITGGNQPQHF.

The V call is TRBV9, the J call TRBJ2-5; D might be TRBD2 (7 bases). The germline V gene encodes CDR1 SGDLS and CDR2 YYNGEE. V was shortened by 3 bases and J by 1 base, with 13 bases between the two germline ends. The CDR3 is 15 amino acids. The DNA for the CDR3 is TGTGCCAGCAGCGAAACTGGGGGGGCCCAAGAGACCCAGTACTTC. It translates to CASSETGGAQETQYF.

V and J are TRBV7-6 and TRBJ2-7; 7 nucleotides match TRBD1. J lost 8 bases, V lost 3 bases, and 7 bases had no gene match. The germline gives CDR1 SGHVS, CDR2 FNYEAQ. The CDR3 sequence is 13 residues long. The chain's CDR3 is CASSLLQGYKQYF. DNA for the CDR3: TGTGCCAGCAGCTTGTTACAGGGGTACAAGCAGTACTTC. The full variable domain, its missing parts supplied by reference TRBV7-6 and TRBJ2-7, is GAGVSQSPRYKVTKRGQDVALRCDPISGHVSLYWYRQALGQGPEFLTYFNYEAQQDKSGLPNDRFSAERPEGSISTLTIQRTEQRDSAMYRCASSLLQGYKQYFGPGTRLTVT.

The V gene is TRBV10-2, the J gene TRBJ1-5; 7 positions agree with TRBD1. CDR3 length: 17 amino acids. V lost 2 bases, J lost 0 bases, and 7 bases stayed unmatched. CDR1 WSHSY and CDR2 SAAADI come from the germline V gene. CDR3: CASSEVDRVYSNQPQHF. The CDR3 region has the DNA TGCGCCAGCAGTGAGGTTGACAGGGTTTATAGCAATCAGCCCCAGCATTTT.

This clonotype has more than one count but fewer than ten. V usage is TRBV20-1 and J usage is TRBJ1-2; no reliable D call. The V and J ends lost 6 bases and 2 bases respectively, with 7 bases between them. Germline CDR1 is DFQATT and CDR2 is SNEGSKA (reference sequence). The CDR3 covers 11 residues. The CDR3 reads CSAQLNYGYTF. The DNA for the CDR3 is TGCAGTGCCCAGTTAAACTATGGCTACACCTTC.

This clonotype was seen only a few times. The rearrangement links TRBV28 to TRBJ2-5, with 8 positions matching TRBD2. The ends lost 4 bases at V and 5 bases at J; junction bases unmatched: 12. Germline V CDR1 and CDR2: MDHEN, SYDVKM. The CDR3 consists of 16 residues. The CDR3 protein is CASSSTTGGPSETQYF. DNA of the CDR3: TGTGCCAGCAGTTCTACTACGGGGGGGCCGAGCGAGACCCAGTACTTC.

The V call is TRBV12-5, the J call TRBJ1-1; D not certain. This CDR3 is 16 amino acids long. Trimming cost V 1 base and J 4 bases, with 16 bases left between them. Germline V gene sequence: CDR1 LGHNT, CDR2 FRNRAP. CDR3 nucleotide sequence: TGTGCTAGTGGTTTGGGATCGGATCTATGGGGCACTGAAGCTTTCTTT. Translation: CASGLGSDLWGTEAFF.